The rows below give T cell receptor beta chains drawn from one sample of a study of blood T cell repertoires in COVID-19. TCRdb's table, derived via immunoSEQ multiplex PCR, lists solely in-frame clones and lacks some. This table holds more than 150,000 clones, about four fifths found once. Sequencing was performed on peripheral blood. The receptors here all came from a man aged 65 to 85 who had recovered from COVID-19. The CDR3 runs from the conserved cysteine through the conserved F or W. The order of the fields is V gene, J gene, D gene, clone size, CDR3 protein, CDR3 DNA. D genes are given only for firm matches. The size of a clone is reported for some rows only, either as once, few or many, or as a class for expanded clones.

>TRBV28|TRBJ1-5|-|-
CASSSSGIRSQPQHF
TGTGCCAGCAGTTCGTCCGGGATACGCTCTCAGCCCCAGCATTTT
>TRBV7-2|TRBJ1-4|TRBD1|-
CASSFRPGTGINEKLFF
TGTGCCAGCAGCTTTCGTCCCGGGACAGGGATTAATGAAAAACTGTTTTTT
>TRBV3-1/TRBV3-2|TRBJ1-4|-|-
CASSRAGANEKLFF
TGTGCCAGCAGCCGCGCAGGGGCAAATGAAAAACTGTTTTTT
>TRBV6-2/TRBV6-3|TRBJ1-3|-|-
CASSYLEGPTIYF
TGTGCCAGCAGTTACTTGGAGGGGCCCACCATATATTTT
>TRBV5-4|TRBJ2-2|TRBD2|-
CASSSKTSGSTGELFF
TGTGCCAGCAGCTCTAAGACTAGCGGCTCCACCGGGGAGCTGTTTTTT
>TRBV15|TRBJ2-7|-|-
CATSSEVGEQYF
TGTGCCACCTCCTCAGAGGTGGGCGAGCAGTACTTC
>TRBV5-1|TRBJ2-7|TRBD2|-
CASSATSGTYEQYF
TGCGCCAGCAGCGCGACTAGCGGAACTTACGAGCAGTACTTC
>TRBV7-9|TRBJ1-2|TRBD1|-
CASSDRDRGSYTF
TGTGCCAGCAGCGACCGGGACAGGGGTAGCTACACCTTC
>TRBV18|TRBJ2-2|TRBD1|-
CASSPATGGTGELFF
TGTGCCAGCTCCCCGGCGACAGGGGGTACCGGGGAGCTGTTTTTT
>TRBV6-5|TRBJ2-1|TRBD2|-
CASTAGTSGTNEQFF
TGTGCCAGCACTGCCGGGACTAGCGGGACTAATGAGCAGTTCTTC
>TRBV7-9|TRBJ2-2|-|-
CASSPVQGELFF
TGTGCCAGCAGTCCGGTGCAAGGGGAGCTGTTTTTT
>TRBV14|TRBJ2-1|-|-
CASSQVGGSYYNEQFF
TGTGCCAGCAGCCAAGTAGGAGGGTCTTACTACAATGAGCAGTTCTTC
>TRBV9|TRBJ2-1|TRBD2|-
CASSAGLAEQFF
TGTGCCAGCAGCGCAGGACTAGCGGAGCAGTTCTTC
>TRBV5-1|TRBJ2-1|TRBD1|-
CASSLGQGANDEQFF
TGCGCCAGCAGCTTGGGGCAGGGGGCTAACGATGAGCAGTTCTTC
>TRBV9|TRBJ2-2|-|-
CASSVGGANTGELFF
TGTGCCAGCAGCGTAGGCGGCGCGAACACCGGGGAGCTGTTTTTT
>TRBV5-6|TRBJ1-2|-|-
CASSLAGFDYGYTF
TGTGCCAGCAGCTTGGCAGGATTCGACTATGGCTACACCTTC
>TRBV28|TRBJ2-2|TRBD1|-
CASRWDRNTGELFF
TGTGCCAGCAGGTGGGACAGGAACACCGGGGAGCTGTTTTTT
>TRBV20-1|TRBJ2-5|-|-
CSATQQETQYF
TGCAGTGCTACACAACAAGAGACCCAGTACTTC
>TRBV3-1/TRBV3-2|TRBJ2-7|-|-
CASSQGTGSYEQYF
TGTGCCAGCAGCCAAGGTACAGGTTCCTACGAGCAGTACTTC
>TRBV6-5|TRBJ2-5|TRBD2|-
CASSYGLAGRETQYF
TGTGCCAGCAGTTACGGTCTAGCGGGAAGAGAGACCCAGTACTTC
>TRBV28|TRBJ2-2|TRBD2|-
CASTFGGLAGVAGELFF
TGTGCCAGCACCTTCGGGGGGCTAGCGGGAGTTGCCGGGGAGCTGTTTTTT
>TRBV23-1|TRBJ1-6|TRBD1|-
CASSVRVGQVNSPLHF
TGCGCCAGCAGTGTTCGGGTAGGACAGGTTAATTCACCCCTCCACTTT
>TRBV30|TRBJ2-1|TRBD2|-
CAWSGERGYNEQFF
TGTGCCTGGAGTGGGGAGCGGGGCTACAATGAGCAGTTCTTC
>TRBV11-2|TRBJ1-5|TRBD1|-
CASSLDRTGTQPQHF
TGTGCCAGCAGCTTAGACCGGACAGGAACTCAGCCCCAGCATTTT
>TRBV10-3|TRBJ2-3|-|-
CAISDGGSIDTQYF
TGTGCCATCAGTGACGGAGGTTCTATAGATACGCAGTATTTT
>TRBV3-1/TRBV3-2|TRBJ1-5|TRBD1|-
CASSRRQGGQPQHF
TGTGCCAGCAGCCGAAGACAGGGCGGTCAGCCCCAGCATTTT
>TRBV5-6|TRBJ1-6|TRBD1|once
CASKLQGVYNSPLHF
TGTGCCAGCAAATTACAGGGGGTCTATAATTCACCCCTCCACTTT
>TRBV18|TRBJ2-7|-|once
CASSPGVGAEQYF
TGTGCCAGCTCACCAGGGGTAGGGGCCGAGCAGTACTTC
>TRBV12-3/TRBV12-4|TRBJ2-2|-|-
CASSFTRDGELFF
TGTGCCAGCAGTTTCACCAGGGATGGGGAGCTGTTTTTT
>TRBV30|TRBJ1-4|-|-
CAWSDTDRNEKLFF
TGTGCCTGGAGTGATACAGACCGTAATGAAAAACTGTTTTTT
>TRBV12-5|TRBJ2-1|-|-
CASVQGGGGYNEQFF
TGTGCTAGTGTGCAGGGTGGGGGCGGCTACAATGAGCAGTTCTTC
>TRBV9|TRBJ2-3|TRBD2|-
CASSVGGAGGTDTQYF
TGTGCCAGCAGCGTAGGAGGAGCGGGAGGGACAGATACGCAGTATTTT
>TRBV5-1|TRBJ1-4|-|-
CASSLGTGGKLFF
TGCGCCAGCAGCTTGGGTACCGGCGGAAAACTGTTTTTT
>TRBV5-1|TRBJ2-3|TRBD2|once
CASSLTSGSGTDTQYF
TGCGCCAGCAGCTTGACCAGCGGGAGTGGCACAGATACGCAGTATTTT
>TRBV3-1/TRBV3-2|TRBJ2-1|-|-
CASSQDQGSWKFF
TGTGCCAGCAGCCAAGATCAGGGGTCTTGGAAGTTCTTC
>TRBV27|TRBJ2-1|-|-
CASSLSGSGINEQFF
TGTGCCAGCAGTTTATCCGGGAGTGGGATCAATGAGCAGTTCTTC